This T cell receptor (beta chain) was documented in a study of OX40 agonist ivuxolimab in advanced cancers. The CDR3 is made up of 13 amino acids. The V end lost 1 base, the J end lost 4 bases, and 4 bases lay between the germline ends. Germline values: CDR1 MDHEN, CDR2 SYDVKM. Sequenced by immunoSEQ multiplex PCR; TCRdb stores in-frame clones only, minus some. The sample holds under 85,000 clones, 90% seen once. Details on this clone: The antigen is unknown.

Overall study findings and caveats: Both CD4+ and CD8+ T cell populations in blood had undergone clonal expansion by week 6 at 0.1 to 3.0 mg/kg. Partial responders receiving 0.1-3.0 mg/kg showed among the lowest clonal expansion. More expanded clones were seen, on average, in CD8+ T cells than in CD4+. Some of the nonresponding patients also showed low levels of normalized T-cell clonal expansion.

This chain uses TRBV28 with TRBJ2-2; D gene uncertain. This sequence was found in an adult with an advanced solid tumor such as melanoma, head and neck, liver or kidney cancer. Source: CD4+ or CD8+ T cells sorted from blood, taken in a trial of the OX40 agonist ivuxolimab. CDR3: CASSLYVTGELFF. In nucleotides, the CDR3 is TGTGCCAGCAGTTTATACGTCACCGGGGAGCTGTTTTTT. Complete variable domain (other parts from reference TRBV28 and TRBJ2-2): DVKVTQSSRYLVKRTGEKVFLECVQDMDHENMFWYRQDPGLGLRLIYFSYDVKMKEKGDIPEGYSVSREKKERFSLILESASTNQTSMYLCASSLYVTGELFFGEGSRLTVL.